The 32 T cell receptor beta chains below come from one sample, sequenced in a study of blood T cell repertoires in COVID-19. TCRdb's copy holds only in-frame clones and misses some; the assay was immunoSEQ multiplex PCR. The repertoire consists of approximately 200,000 clones, with around 87% occurring once and the leading ten covering about 3%. Sequences were obtained from PBMCs or T cells enriched from blood (not recorded which). Receptors were obtained from a young woman in a cohort exposed to, infected with or recovered from COVID-19 (not recorded which).

The genes are TRBV28 and TRBJ2-7; D is possibly TRBD1 (7 bases). Germline V gene lookup returns CDR1 MDHEN and CDR2 SYDVKM. This CDR3 contains 12 residues. V was shortened by 3 bases and J by 7 bases, with 10 bases between the two germline ends. The DNA of the CDR3 is TGTGCCAGCAGTTTGTCAGGGGGGGAGCAGTACTTC. This translates into CASSLSGGEQYF.

The chain couples TRBV11-2 to TRBJ2-1; the D gene is possibly TRBD1 (5 bases). Germline V CDR1 and CDR2: SGHAT, FQNNGV. The germline V and J ends were trimmed by 4 bases and 5 bases, with 9 bases remaining between them. The CDR3 contains 13 residues. DNA for the CDR3: TGTGCCAGCAGCTCCGGACAAAACAATGAGCAGTTCTTC. As protein: CASSSGQNNEQFF.

This clone was detected only once. An end of the junction does not agree with germline; a read error may underlie this. The chain is built from TRBV7-8 and TRBJ2-7, with 12 bases matching TRBD2. Germline assignment: CDR1 SGHVS and CDR2 FQNEAQ. The CDR3 loop spans 15 amino acids. CDR3 residues: CASSLAGGPSYEQYF. In nucleotides, the CDR3 is TGTGCCAGCAGCCTAGCGGGAGGGCCCTCCTACGAGCAGTACTTC.

This chain uses TRBV21-1 with TRBJ1-5; the listed D gene, TRBD1, was not tested against the DNA. TRBV21-1 is assigned pseudogene status. The CDR3 is 19 residues long. This CDR3 reads CASSKVDRGRDRANQPQHF. CDR3 in DNA: TGTGCCAGCAGCAAAGTGGACCGCGGCCGGGACAGGGCCAATCAGCCCCAGCATTTT.

The chain couples TRBV30 to TRBJ2-5, with 7 bases matching TRBD1. Trimming cost V 3 bases and J 2 bases; bases outside gene matches: 9. There are 15 residues in the CDR3. The germline CDR1 and CDR2 sequences are GTSNPN and SVGIG (reference sequence). Written as DNA, the CDR3 is TGTGCCTGGAGCAGCCTGGGGACAGTTCAAGAGACCCAGTACTTC. This gives the protein CAWSSLGTVQETQYF.

The chain combines TRBV7-6 with TRBJ1-1; D is possibly TRBD1 (6 bases). The germline gives CDR1 SGHVS, CDR2 FNYEAQ. This CDR3 comprises 14 residues. Trimming shortened V by 0 bases and J by 5 bases, and 10 bases separated the two germline ends. CDR3 bases: TGTGCCAGCAGCTTAGCGGGGGGGCGAACTGAAGCTTTCTTT. Protein sequence: CASSLAGGRTEAFF.

This rearrangement joins TRBV4-2 to TRBJ2-5, with D perhaps TRBD2 (6 bases). CDR1 is LGHNA, CDR2 YNFKEQ, per germline. The V gene lost 1 base and the J gene lost 0 bases, with 24 bases spanning the gap. The CDR3 has 20 residues. DNA for the CDR3: TGTGCCAGCAGCCAAGTTGTGGCGCCGGGAGTTAGCCCCGACCAAGAGACCCAGTACTTC. Protein product: CASSQVVAPGVSPDQETQYF.

The chain couples TRBV7-3 to TRBJ2-1; possible D gene TRBD2, 6 bases. The CDR3 covers 18 residues. Germline V gene lookup returns CDR1 SGHTA and CDR2 FQGTGA. Trimming removed 2 bases from V and 0 bases from J, with 17 bases in between. The CDR3 nucleotides read TGTGCCAGCAGCTTAGGTGTCGGGGGACCCAGCTCCTACAATGAGCAGTTCTTC. It translates to CASSLGVGGPSSYNEQFF. Complete variable domain (other parts from reference TRBV7-3 and TRBJ2-1): GAGVSQTPSNKVTEKGKYVELRCDPISGHTALYWYRQSLGQGPEFLIYFQGTGAADDSGLPNDRFFAVRPEGSVSTLKIQRTERGDSAVYLCASSLGVGGPSSYNEQFFGPGTRLTVL.

The genes are TRBV6-1 and TRBJ2-1, with 7 bases identical to TRBD2. V was pared by 0 bases and J by 8 bases, with 13 bases of the junction left unmatched. CDR3 size: 17 residues. Germline V gives CDR1 MNHNS, CDR2 SASEGT. The CDR3 protein is CASSEAPSGRGADEQFF. In nucleotides, the CDR3 is TGTGCCAGCAGTGAAGCGCCTAGCGGCCGTGGAGCGGATGAGCAGTTCTTC.

J is TRBJ1-2 and V is TRBV6-1; maybe TRBD1 (6 bases). CDR3 length: 16 residues. Germline loops: CDR1 MNHNS, CDR2 SASEGT. Between the trimmed V and J ends, which lost 4 bases and 1 base, there was a span of 16 bases. CDR3 residues: CASSADSEPLNYGYTF. In DNA form, the CDR3 reads TGTGCCAGCAGTGCGGACAGTGAACCCCTTAACTATGGCTACACCTTC.

The DNA for the CDR3 is TGCGCCAGCAGCTCCGGGACAGCGAACACCGGGGAGCTGTTTTTT. This translates into CASSSGTANTGELFF. The chain employs TRBV5-1 and TRBJ2-2; TRBD1 matches 7 bases. The V segment lost 3 bases and the J segment 0 bases; nucleotides outside the gene matches: 2. The length of the CDR3 is 15 residues. The germline V gene encodes CDR1 SGHRS and CDR2 YFSETQ.

The gene calls are TRBV5-1 and TRBJ1-4; a weak D match, TRBD1 (6 bases). CDR1 and CDR2 (germline): SGHRS, YFSETQ. The V end was cut by 0 bases, the J end by 6 bases, with 9 bases between. This CDR3 is 14 amino acids long. This CDR3 is CASSLVGADEKLFF. The CDR3 DNA is TGCGCCAGCAGCTTGGTGGGGGCCGATGAAAAACTGTTTTTT.

The V and J genes are TRBV7-9 and TRBJ1-6; 8 nucleotides match TRBD1. Germline trimming cut 2 bases from V and 10 bases from J; bases unmatched to any gene: 4. Germline-derived CDR1 and CDR2 are SEHNR and FQNEAQ (reference sequence). CDR3 size: 14 residues. The CDR3 coding sequence is TGTGCCAGCAGCTTAACACAGGGGGTGTCACCCCTCCACTTT. This sequence encodes CASSLTQGVSPLHF.

J is TRBJ1-5 and V is TRBV6-5; TRBD1 matches 7 bases. With V trimmed by 7 bases and J by 2 bases, 2 bases remained unmatched. This CDR3 has 13 residues. Germline CDR1 and CDR2: MNHEY and SVGAGI. The CDR3 nucleotides are TGTGCCAGCATCGGACAGGGCAATCAGCCCCAGCATTTT. It translates to CASIGQGNQPQHF.

This chain links TRBV18 with TRBJ1-3, with D hard to call. CDR1 is KGHSH and CDR2 is LQKENI in the germline V gene. The CDR3 consists of 18 residues. Trimming removed 2 bases from V and 0 bases from J, with 17 bases in between. Written as DNA, the CDR3 is TGTGCCAGCTCACCATCTGGGCAGTATGGTGGCTCTGGAAACACCATATATTTT. This translates into CASSPSGQYGGSGNTIYF.

The chain uses TRBV24-1 and TRBJ2-7; D might be TRBD2 (6 bases). The CDR3 runs 17 residues. Trimming stripped 6 bases from V and 0 bases from J, with 20 bases between. The germline V gene has CDR1 KGHDR and CDR2 SFDVKD. This CDR3 is CATSQRYRDSTSYEQYF. The CDR3 nucleotides read TGTGCCACCAGTCAACGTTACCGGGACTCGACCTCCTACGAGCAGTACTTC.

V usage is TRBV13 and J usage is TRBJ1-2; TRBD1 might be the D (5 bases). CDR3 length: 15 residues. Germline assignment: CDR1 PRHDT and CDR2 FYEKMQ (reference sequence). V lost 5 bases and J lost 2, with 15 bases in between. CDR3 loop: CASSVRQSVNYGYTF. The CDR3 region has the DNA TGTGCCAGCAGCGTACGACAGAGTGTCAACTATGGCTACACCTTC.

The chain couples TRBV4-2 to TRBJ2-7; possibly TRBD1 for D (6 bases). CDR3 length equals 14 residues. V shed 1 base and J shed 0 bases, with 7 bases lying between them. Germline assignment: CDR1 LGHNA and CDR2 YNFKEQ. The CDR3 coding sequence is TGTGCCAGCAGCCAAGGCAGGGGCTCCTACGAGCAGTACTTC. The encoded protein is CASSQGRGSYEQYF.

This chain's CDR3 is CATSDLNPGQTTDTQYF. In DNA, the CDR3 is TGTGCCACCAGTGATTTGAACCCGGGACAAACCACAGATACGCAGTATTTT. V gene TRBV24-1 combines with J gene TRBJ2-3; D possibly corresponds to TRBD1 (6 bases). This CDR3 is built from 17 residues. Trimming took off 0 bases at V and 2 bases at J, with 14 bases between the two ends. Germline CDR1 and CDR2: KGHDR and SFDVKD.

The J gene is TRBJ2-7, the V gene TRBV7-9; 8 positions agree with TRBD1. Per the germline V gene, CDR1 is SEHNR and CDR2 is FQNEAQ (reference sequence). Trimming removed 5 bases from V and 6 bases from J; junction bases left unmatched: 12. The CDR3 has 15 amino acids. CDR3 bases: TGTGCCAGCAGCCACCGAGGACAGGGCTCGAGCGAGCAGTACTTC. It is translated as CASSHRGQGSSEQYF.

The chain joins TRBV15 to TRBJ1-5; 8 positions agree with TRBD1. This CDR3 spans 14 amino acids. V was pared by 0 bases and J by 7 bases, with 2 bases of the junction left unmatched. The germline V gene has CDR1 LNHNV and CDR2 YYDKDF (reference sequence). The chain's CDR3 is CATSRDGQGQPQHF. The CDR3 DNA sequence: TGTGCCACCAGCAGAGATGGACAGGGCCAGCCCCAGCATTTT.

This chain links TRBV10-1 with TRBJ1-6; no firm D call. Germline V lookup: CDR1 WNHNN, CDR2 SYGVQD (reference sequence). The V gene lost 11 bases and the J gene lost 13 bases, with 24 bases spanning the gap. The length of the CDR3 is 14 residues. The CDR3 nucleotides read TGCGCCTGCCCCTCCGACAAGCCATTCACCCCCCTCCACTTT. Protein sequence: CACPSDKPFTPLHF.

The chain is built from TRBV11-2 and TRBJ2-2; D gene ambiguous. Germline V gene data show CDR1 as SGHAT and CDR2 as FQNNGV. With 3 bases removed from V and 2 bases from J, the gap between germline ends came to 7 bases. The CDR3 is made up of 14 amino acids. For the CDR3, the DNA is TGTGCCAGCAGCTTTACAGTAAACACCGGGGAGCTGTTTTTT. Amino acid sequence: CASSFTVNTGELFF. The full variable domain, its missing parts supplied by reference TRBV11-2 and TRBJ2-2, is EAGVAQSPRYKIIEKRQSVAFWCNPISGHATLYWYQQILGQGPKLLIQFQNNGVVDDSQLPKDRFSAERLKGVDSTLKIQPAKLEDSAVYLCASSFTVNTGELFFGEGSRLTVL.

CDR3 sequence reads: CASSYTGGRGYGYTF. The CDR3 DNA is TGCGCCAGCAGCTACACAGGGGGCCGTGGCTATGGCTACACCTTC. The V call is TRBV5-1, the J call TRBJ1-2; TRBD1 matches 9 bases. The CDR3 has 15 amino acids. Germline values: CDR1 SGHRS, CDR2 YFSETQ. The trim removed 3 bases at V and 4 bases at J, leaving 7 bases unmatched.

V is TRBV9 and J is TRBJ2-1; 7 bases are a match to TRBD1. With V trimmed by 4 bases and J by 10 bases, 5 bases remained unmatched. Germline CDR1 SGDLS, CDR2 YYNGEE. The CDR3 runs to 12 residues. CDR3 sequence: CASSSTGVEQFF. CDR3 nucleotide sequence: TGTGCCAGCAGCTCAACAGGGGTCGAGCAGTTCTTC.

The table lists this clone with a count of one. This rearrangement joins TRBV11-2 to TRBJ2-3; D might be TRBD2 (6 bases). V was clipped by 5 bases and J by 1 base, with 16 bases between them. Germline-derived CDR1 and CDR2 are SGHAT and FQNNGV. The CDR3 is 16 residues long. Here the CDR3 reads CASSPGWRGGTDTQYF. CDR3 DNA sequence: TGTGCCAGCAGCCCCGGGTGGCGGGGAGGCACAGATACGCAGTATTTT.

The CDR3 DNA reads TGTGCCAGCAGACCATTTTTGACAGATGGCTACACCTTC. Translated: CASRPFLTDGYTF. The chain has TRBV5-4 and TRBJ1-2; the D gene is possibly TRBD1 (5 bases). V dropped 5 bases and J dropped 6 bases, with 14 bases sitting between them. Germline V gene sequence: CDR1 SGHNT, CDR2 YYREEE (reference sequence). CDR3 size: 13 residues.

The chain has TRBV2 and TRBJ1-2; unclear D gene. V was shortened by 8 bases and J by 4 bases, with 17 bases between the two germline ends. Germline lookup yields CDR1 SNHLY and CDR2 FYNNEI. The CDR3 is 14 amino acids. The CDR3 coding sequence is TGTGCCAGCCGCGTGGGTCGGGATCTCTATGGCTACACCTTC. Translation gives CASRVGRDLYGYTF.

This clone was seen a single time. This chain uses TRBV28 with TRBJ1-2; D is undetermined. Germline CDR1 is MDHEN and CDR2 is SYDVKM. The CDR3 runs to 13 residues. Trimming pared 5 bases from V and 8 bases from J, leaving 15 bases between. As DNA, the CDR3 is TGTGCCAGCAGTCCGTCGAGGGTTAGCGGCTACACCTTC. Amino acid sequence: CASSPSRVSGYTF.

V and J are TRBV5-1 and TRBJ2-2, with 8 bases identical to TRBD2. Trimming removed 4 bases from V and 4 bases from J; junction bases left unmatched: 9. The CDR3 is 16 amino acids. Germline V CDR1 and CDR2: SGHRS, YFSETQ. This CDR3 is CASSRTSGGGTGELFF. The CDR3 DNA sequence: TGCGCCAGCAGCCGTACTAGCGGAGGGGGCACCGGGGAGCTGTTTTTT.

The chain recombines TRBV9 with TRBJ1-5, with D unclear. Germline CDR1 SGDLS, CDR2 YYNGEE. V lost 0 bases and J lost 3, with 7 bases in between. The CDR3 contains 14 residues. The CDR3 coding sequence is TGTGCCAGCAGCGTAGGAGGGCTCAATCAGCCCCAGCATTTT. This encodes CASSVGGLNQPQHF. The whole variable domain, filled in from reference TRBV9 and TRBJ1-5, reads DSGVTQTPKHLITATGQRVTLRCSPRSGDLSVYWYQQSLDQGLQFLIQYYNGEERAKGNILERFSAQQFPDLHSELNLSSLELGDSALYFCASSVGGLNQPQHFGDGTRLSIL.

This chain joins TRBV30 and TRBJ1-2; 9 bases map to TRBD1. Unmatched junction bases numbered 13, after V lost 1 base and J lost 4 bases. The CDR3 consists of 17 residues. Germline V CDR1 and CDR2: GTSNPN, SVGIG (reference sequence). CDR3 bases: TGTGCCTGGAGTGAATTTCGGGGACAGGGAATTATCTATGGCTACACCTTC. Residues: CAWSEFRGQGIIYGYTF.